This TCR beta chain originates from a study of metastatic and nonmetastatic thyroid tumors. This clone was recorded a few times. At one end, the junction sequence differs from germline, possibly due to a read error. TCRdb reanalyzed the PCR reads via MiXCR. The table has 37,000 or so clones, roughly a sixth seen once. Each patient came to thyroid surgery without any prior treatment (of any kind). This CDR3 comprises 13 residues. Germline assignment: CDR1 DFQATT and CDR2 SNEGSKA (reference sequence). This TCR was sampled from a female donor with papillary thyroid cancer or a benign thyroid nodule (not recorded which). Some clones in this sample may be carry-over from other donors' samples. The sample comprised blood. V usage is TRBV20-1 and J usage is TRBJ2-7; D gene ambiguous. CDR3 protein: CSAEIGSPYDQYF. In nucleotides, the CDR3 is TGCAGTGCTGAAATAGGGTCCCCCTACGATCAGTACTTC.